A single sample gave rise to the 25 T cell receptor beta chains below, sequenced in a study of T cells in Graves' hyperthyroidism and ophthalmopathy. What was amplified from RNA transcripts were TCR beta CDR3 regions. The study used the HTBI primer set for a first-round RT-PCR of the TCR CDR3. TCRdb reprocessed the multiplex PCR reads with MiXCR, giving one entry per CDR3 protein. The table shows 620,000 or so distinct CDR3 sequences, with around 13% occurring only once. Material for sequencing was blood. Receptors originate from a woman aged 50 to 65 with Graves' ophthalmopathy.

This clonotype was picked up many times. The V and J genes are TRBV7-3 and TRBJ2-7, with 14 bases that match TRBD2. The CDR3 covers 20 residues. Losses at the gene ends were 3 bases for V and 1 base for J; bases not matched to a gene: 14. Germline loops: CDR1 SGHTA, CDR2 FQGTGA. CDR3 nucleotides: TGTGCCAGCAGCTTTAATTACCCCGGGACTAGCGGGAGATGGTCCTACGAGCAGTACTTC. This encodes CASSFNYPGTSGRWSYEQYF.

This clonotype turned up a few times. This sequence joins TRBV6-1 and TRBJ2-7, with 8 nucleotides matching TRBD1. The CDR3 is 14 residues long. V shed 6 bases, J shed 4 bases, and the junction held 8 bases outside the gene matches. The germline CDR1 and CDR2 sequences are MNHNS and SASEGT. CDR3 residues: CASSHRDRIYEQYF. The CDR3 bases are TGTGCCAGCAGCCACCGGGACAGGATTTACGAGCAGTACTTC.

Here the CDR3 DNA reads TGTGCCAGTAGTGGTAGGGGAGGGGCTAGCGGGAGAATGGATACGCAGTATTTT. Translation gives CASSGRGGASGRMDTQYF. The V and J genes are TRBV19 and TRBJ2-3, with TRBD2 identical over 10 bases. The CDR3 is made up of 18 amino acids. Losses at the gene ends were 5 bases for V and 6 bases for J; bases not matched to a gene: 17. Germline V lookup: CDR1 LNHDA, CDR2 SQIVND (reference sequence).

The gene calls are TRBV19 and TRBJ2-7; D might be TRBD2 (5 bases). The CDR3 totals 15 residues. Trimming removed 3 bases at V and 2 bases at J, with 14 bases between. Germline V gene lookup returns CDR1 LNHDA and CDR2 SQIVND (reference sequence). DNA of the CDR3: TGTGCCAGTAGTATCCGACTAACCTCGACCTACGAGCAGTACTTC. As protein: CASSIRLTSTYEQYF.

Many counts were recorded for this clonotype. The chain couples TRBV7-9 to TRBJ2-1; D tentatively reads TRBD1 or TRBD2 (5 bases each). Germline assignment: CDR1 SEHNR and CDR2 FQNEAQ (reference sequence). The CDR3 has 18 amino acids. Trimming pared 1 base from V and 4 bases from J, leaving 20 bases between. As DNA, the CDR3 is TGTGCCAGCAGCTTAGGTGGTTGGGGGAATAATTTTTACAATGAGCAGTTCTTC. It yields the protein CASSLGGWGNNFYNEQFF.

This clonotype has ten or more counts. The rearrangement links TRBV7-8 to TRBJ2-7; 9 positions match TRBD1. The germline CDR1 and CDR2 sequences are SGHVS and FQNEAQ. Trimming removed 4 bases from V and 3 bases from J; junction bases left unmatched: 7. This CDR3 has 15 amino acids. CDR3 nucleotide sequence: TGTGCCAGCAGCTCGCGGACAGGGGCAGACTACGAGCAGTACTTC. This sequence encodes CASSSRTGADYEQYF. The full variable domain, completed using reference TRBV7-8 and TRBJ2-7, is GAGVSQSPRYKVAKRGQDVALRCDPISGHVSLFWYQQALGQGPEFLTYFQNEAQLDKSGLPSDRFFAERPEGSVSTLKIQRTQQEDSAVYLCASSSRTGADYEQYFGPGTRLTVT.

This clonotype came up many times. V gene TRBV28 combines with J gene TRBJ1-5; the D gene is possibly TRBD1 (5 bases). The CDR3 covers 17 residues. In germline, CDR1 is MDHEN, CDR2 SYDVKM. The germline V and J ends were trimmed by 2 bases and 2 bases, with 16 bases remaining between them. The CDR3 region has the DNA TGTGCCAGCAGTTTACGCGTGGCCCTGGGGGGCAATCAGCCCCAGCATTTT. Translating it yields CASSLRVALGGNQPQHF.

This clonotype was counted only a few times. The rearrangement joins TRBV10-3 to TRBJ2-3; no firm D call. V was trimmed by 3 bases and J by 6 bases, leaving 7 bases between them. Germline V gene lookup returns CDR1 ENHRY and CDR2 SYGVKD. The CDR3 runs 12 residues. CDR3 sequence reads: CAISDLMDTQYF. As DNA, the CDR3 is TGTGCCATCAGTGACCTGATGGATACGCAGTATTTT.

There are many counts of this clonotype. The V and J genes are TRBV20-1 and TRBJ1-4; possibly TRBD1 for D (5 bases). CDR3 size: 14 residues. In germline, CDR1 is DFQATT, CDR2 SNEGSKA (reference sequence). V was trimmed by 0 bases and J by 0 bases, leaving 5 bases between them. The CDR3 spells CSARDRATNEKLFF. The CDR3 DNA is TGCAGTGCTAGAGACAGGGCAACTAATGAAAAACTGTTTTTT.

This clonotype was seen ten or more times. This chain connects TRBV6-2 or TRBV6-3 to TRBJ2-1; 11 nucleotides line up with TRBD2. V lost 4 bases, J lost 9 bases, and 5 bases stayed unmatched. Germline lookup yields CDR1 MNHEY and CDR2 SVGEGT. CDR3 length equals 14 residues. The CDR3 nucleotides are TGTGCCAGCAGTTTAGCGGGAGGGCCCCGTGAGCAGTTCTTC. Protein product: CASSLAGGPREQFF.

Details on this clonotype: A much larger clone sits a single nucleotide away, making a read error possible. V gene TRBV18 combines with J gene TRBJ2-1; D call uncertain. V dropped 3 bases and J dropped 10 bases, with 13 bases sitting between them. The germline V gene has CDR1 KGHSH and CDR2 LQKENI. This CDR3 spans 13 amino acids. The CDR3 nucleotides read TGTGCCAGCTCACCGGTCGAATGGGGAGAGCAGTTCTTC. Protein: CASSPVEWGEQFF.

V and J are TRBV27 and TRBJ1-2; 8 positions match TRBD1. The CDR3 has 13 residues. V shed 10 bases, J shed 5 bases, and the junction held 9 bases outside the gene matches. Germline assignment: CDR1 MNHEY and CDR2 SMNVEV (reference sequence). The DNA of the CDR3 is TGTGCCACTTCGGACAGGGCTGGGTATGGCTACACCTTC. This gives the protein CATSDRAGYGYTF.

This clonotype was recorded many times. The J gene is TRBJ2-3, the V gene TRBV10-3; 9 bases agree with TRBD2. With 4 bases clipped from V and 0 bases from J, the junction kept 14 bases outside the gene matches. This CDR3 is built from 19 residues. CDR1 is ENHRY and CDR2 is SYGVKD in the germline V gene. CDR3 in amino acids: CAISGLAEERGFSTDTQYF. Here the CDR3 DNA reads TGTGCCATCAGTGGACTAGCGGAGGAACGGGGATTTAGCACAGATACGCAGTATTTT.

This clonotype has ten or more counts. This chain links TRBV7-2 with TRBJ2-1; D is ambiguous. CDR3 length: 15 amino acids. Deletions cut 7 bases from V and 1 base from J, with 14 bases between. Germline V gives CDR1 SGHTA, CDR2 FQGNSA. The CDR3 bases are TGTGCCAGCACCCCCACACGCGATTCCTACAATGAGCAGTTCTTC. The encoded protein is CASTPTRDSYNEQFF.

This clonotype came up many times. The chain uses TRBV18 and TRBJ2-7; the match to TRBD1 covers 8 bases. This CDR3 region has 15 residues. Germline assignment: CDR1 KGHSH and CDR2 LQKENI. With 5 bases clipped from V and 2 bases from J, the junction kept 8 bases outside the gene matches. This CDR3 is CASSFTGQGPYEQYF. CDR3 in DNA: TGTGCCAGCTCATTTACTGGACAGGGCCCCTACGAGCAGTACTTC.

Concerning this clonotype itself: A much larger clone lies one base from this, so it may be a read error. The rearrangement links TRBV5-1 to TRBJ2-6, with D perhaps assigned TRBD1 or TRBD2 (5 bases each). This CDR3 contains 17 residues. CDR1 SGHRS and CDR2 YFSETQ come from the germline V gene. The chain's CDR3 is CASSLTGLSSGADVLTF. In DNA form, the CDR3 reads TGCGCCAGCAGCTTGACGGGGCTAAGCTCTGGGGCCGACGTCCTGACTTTC.

This chain links TRBV15 with TRBJ1-6; 7 positions match TRBD1. CDR1 and CDR2 (germline): LNHNV, YYDKDF (reference sequence). With V trimmed by 6 bases and J by 4 bases, 12 bases remained unmatched. This CDR3 region has 17 residues. CDR3 sequence reads: CATSYQKGQTYNSPLHF. Here the CDR3 DNA reads TGTGCCACCAGTTATCAAAAGGGACAGACTTATAATTCACCCCTCCACTTT.

The sample holds a few counts of this clonotype. The J gene is TRBJ2-3, the V gene TRBV7-3; 14 nucleotides line up with TRBD2. The CDR3 totals 17 residues. The V gene end was trimmed by 5 bases and the J gene end by 5 bases; junction bases not matched to a gene: 9. CDR1 is SGHTA, CDR2 FQGTGA, per germline. This CDR3 is CASSPGLAGEGVDTQYF. DNA of the CDR3: TGTGCCAGCAGCCCGGGACTAGCGGGAGAGGGGGTAGATACGCAGTATTTT.

The J gene is TRBJ2-7, the V gene TRBV27, with no clear D. This CDR3 comprises 16 residues. Germline values: CDR1 MNHEY, CDR2 SMNVEV (reference sequence). The V gene lost 5 bases and the J gene lost 2 bases, with 19 bases spanning the gap. Written as DNA, the CDR3 is TGTGCCAGCAGTCCCAGCTTCTGGCGGCGAACCTACGAGCAGTACTTC. Its protein product is CASSPSFWRRTYEQYF.

This clonotype was detected many times. This chain joins TRBV3-1 and TRBJ2-7, with 7 bases lining up with TRBD1. CDR1 LGHDT and CDR2 YNNKEL come from the germline V gene (reference sequence). CDR3 length equals 17 residues. V shed 4 bases, J shed 6 bases, and the junction held 18 bases outside the gene matches. In DNA, the CDR3 is TGTGCCAGCAGCCCCCAAGACAGGGACCACGGGTTGGGCGAGCAGTACTTC. The encoded protein is CASSPQDRDHGLGEQYF.

The rearrangement joins TRBV14 to TRBJ2-2; maybe TRBD1 (6 bases). Trimming left V 4 bases short and J 0 bases short, with 18 bases between. The CDR3 contains 18 residues. CDR1 and CDR2 from the germline V gene are SGHDN and FVKESK. CDR3 amino acids: CASSLLRGGSTNTGELFF. In DNA, the CDR3 is TGTGCCAGCAGCCTACTCAGGGGCGGATCCACGAACACCGGGGAGCTGTTTTTT. Together with reference TRBV14 and TRBJ2-2, the CDR3 gives the full variable domain: EAGVTQFPSHSVIEKGQTVTLRCDPISGHDNLYWYRRVMGKEIKFLLHFVKESKQDESGMPNNRFLAERTGGTYSTLKVQPAELEDSGVYFCASSLLRGGSTNTGELFFGEGSRLTVL.

This clonotype came up many times. The rearrangement joins TRBV2 to TRBJ2-3; D not resolved. Germline values: CDR1 SNHLY, CDR2 FYNNEI. There are 13 residues in the CDR3. Trimming removed 3 bases from V and 0 bases from J, with 4 bases in between. The CDR3 nucleotides are TGTGCCAGCAGTGAGCAGAGCACAGATACGCAGTATTTT. Encoded protein: CASSEQSTDTQYF.

This clonotype appeared many times. V usage is TRBV28 and J usage is TRBJ2-5, with D possibly matching TRBD2 (5 bases). CDR3 size: 13 residues. Looked up from germline, CDR1 is MDHEN and CDR2 is SYDVKM. V lost 6 bases and J lost 5, with 13 bases in between. Here the CDR3 DNA reads TGTGCCAGCAGCCCCCACGGCGGGGAGACCCAGTACTTC. This sequence encodes CASSPHGGETQYF. Full variable domain (rest looked up from reference TRBV28 and TRBJ2-5): DVKVTQSSRYLVKRTGEKVFLECVQDMDHENMFWYRQDPGLGLRLIYFSYDVKMKEKGDIPEGYSVSREKKERFSLILESASTNQTSMYLCASSPHGGETQYFGPGTRLLVL.

This clonotype was observed at least ten times. This chain joins TRBV30 and TRBJ2-2; 9 bases align to TRBD1. The CDR3 loop spans 11 amino acids. V dropped 8 bases and J dropped 6; count of bases not matched to a gene: 1. Per germline, CDR1 GTSNPN and CDR2 SVGIG (reference sequence). The CDR3 DNA reads as TGTGCCCGGACAGGGGCCGGGGAGCTGTTTTTT. Its protein is CARTGAGELFF.

This clonotype was observed many times. This chain joins TRBV2 and TRBJ2-7, with 8 bases matching TRBD1. The CDR3 sequence is 13 residues long. After removal of 6 bases from V and 7 bases from J, the junction contained 8 bases not matched to a gene. Germline V CDR1 and CDR2: SNHLY, FYNNEI. CDR3 sequence: CASRGPGGWEQYF. The CDR3 bases are TGTGCCAGCAGGGGGCCAGGGGGCTGGGAGCAGTACTTC.